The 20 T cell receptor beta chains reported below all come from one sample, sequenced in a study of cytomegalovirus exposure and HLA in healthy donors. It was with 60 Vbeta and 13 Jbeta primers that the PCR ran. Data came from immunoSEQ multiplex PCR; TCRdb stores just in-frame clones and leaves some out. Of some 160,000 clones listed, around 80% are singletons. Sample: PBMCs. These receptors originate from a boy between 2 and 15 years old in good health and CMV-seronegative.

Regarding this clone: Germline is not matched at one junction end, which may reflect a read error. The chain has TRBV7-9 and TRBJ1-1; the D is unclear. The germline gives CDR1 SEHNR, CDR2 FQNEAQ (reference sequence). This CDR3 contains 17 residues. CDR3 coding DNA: TGTTCCAGCAGATACTACCAGGACGTAGCGATGAACACTGAAGCTTTCTTT. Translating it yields CSSRYYQDVAMNTEAFF.

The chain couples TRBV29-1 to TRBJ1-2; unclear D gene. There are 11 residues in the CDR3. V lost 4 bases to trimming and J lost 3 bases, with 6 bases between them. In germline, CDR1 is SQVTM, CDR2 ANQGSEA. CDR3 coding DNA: TGCAGCGTTGGCGGCTACTATGGCTACACCTTC. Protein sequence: CSVGGYYGYTF.

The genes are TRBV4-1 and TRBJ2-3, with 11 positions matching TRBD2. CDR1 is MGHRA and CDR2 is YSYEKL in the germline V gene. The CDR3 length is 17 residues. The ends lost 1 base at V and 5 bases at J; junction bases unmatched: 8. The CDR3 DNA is TGCGCCAGCAGCCAAGGTGGACTAGCGGGCCGGGTAGATACGCAGTATTTT. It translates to CASSQGGLAGRVDTQYF.

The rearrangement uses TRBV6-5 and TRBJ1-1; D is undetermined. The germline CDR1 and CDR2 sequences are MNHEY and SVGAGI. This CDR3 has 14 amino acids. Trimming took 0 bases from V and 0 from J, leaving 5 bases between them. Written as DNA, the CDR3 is TGTGCCAGCAGTTACTCATTATTGAACACTGAAGCTTTCTTT. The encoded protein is CASSYSLLNTEAFF.

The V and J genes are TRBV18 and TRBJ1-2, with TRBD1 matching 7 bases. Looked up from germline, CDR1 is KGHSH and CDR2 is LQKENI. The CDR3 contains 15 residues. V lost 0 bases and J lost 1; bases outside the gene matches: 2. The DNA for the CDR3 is TGTGCCAGCTCACCACCTGGGACAGTTAACTATGGCTACACCTTC. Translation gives CASSPPGTVNYGYTF.

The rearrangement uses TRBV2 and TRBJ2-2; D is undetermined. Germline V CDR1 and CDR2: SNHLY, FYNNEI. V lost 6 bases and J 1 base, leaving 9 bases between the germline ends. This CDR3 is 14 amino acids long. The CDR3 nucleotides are TGTGCCAGCAGACGGAGCCAGAACACCGGGGAGCTGTTTTTT. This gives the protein CASRRSQNTGELFF.

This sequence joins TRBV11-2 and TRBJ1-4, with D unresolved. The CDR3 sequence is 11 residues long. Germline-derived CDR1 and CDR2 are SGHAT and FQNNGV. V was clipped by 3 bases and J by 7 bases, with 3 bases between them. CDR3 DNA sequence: TGTGCCAGCAGCTTGCGTGAAAAACTGTTTTTT. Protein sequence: CASSLREKLFF. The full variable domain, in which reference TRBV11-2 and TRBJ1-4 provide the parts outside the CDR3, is EAGVAQSPRYKIIEKRQSVAFWCNPISGHATLYWYQQILGQGPKLLIQFQNNGVVDDSQLPKDRFSAERLKGVDSTLKIQPAKLEDSAVYLCASSLREKLFFGSGTQLSVL.

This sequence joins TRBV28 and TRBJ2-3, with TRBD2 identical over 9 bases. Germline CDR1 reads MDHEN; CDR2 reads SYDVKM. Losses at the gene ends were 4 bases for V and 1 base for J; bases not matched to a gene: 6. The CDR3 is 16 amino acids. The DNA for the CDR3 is TGTGCCAGCAGTTACCCGTTAGCGGGAGGCACAGATACGCAGTATTTT. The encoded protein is CASSYPLAGGTDTQYF.

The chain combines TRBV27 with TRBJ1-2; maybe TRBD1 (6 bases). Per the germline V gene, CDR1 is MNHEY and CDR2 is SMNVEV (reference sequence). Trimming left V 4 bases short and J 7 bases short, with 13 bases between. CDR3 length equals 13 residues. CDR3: CASSYGGPIGYTF. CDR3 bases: TGTGCCAGCAGTTACGGGGGGCCTATTGGCTACACCTTC.

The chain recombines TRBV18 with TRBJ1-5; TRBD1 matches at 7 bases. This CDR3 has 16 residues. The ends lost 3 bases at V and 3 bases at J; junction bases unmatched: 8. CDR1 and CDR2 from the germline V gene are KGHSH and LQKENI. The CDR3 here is CASSPGQPKDNQPQHF. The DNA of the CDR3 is TGTGCCAGCTCACCGGGACAGCCAAAAGACAATCAGCCCCAGCATTTT.

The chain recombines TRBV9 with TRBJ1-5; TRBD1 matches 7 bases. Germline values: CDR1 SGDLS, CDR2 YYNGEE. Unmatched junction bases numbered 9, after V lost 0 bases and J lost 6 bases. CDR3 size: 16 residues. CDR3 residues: CASSVGAGGSVQPQHF. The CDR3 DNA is TGTGCCAGCAGCGTAGGGGCAGGGGGATCTGTTCAGCCCCAGCATTTT.

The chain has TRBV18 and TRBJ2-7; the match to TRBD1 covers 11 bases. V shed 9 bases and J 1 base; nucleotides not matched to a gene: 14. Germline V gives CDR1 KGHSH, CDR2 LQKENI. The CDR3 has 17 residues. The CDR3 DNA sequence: TGTGCCAGTGAGGGGAGTCTCCGGGACAGGGGGTCCTACGAGCAGTACTTC. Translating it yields CASEGSLRDRGSYEQYF.

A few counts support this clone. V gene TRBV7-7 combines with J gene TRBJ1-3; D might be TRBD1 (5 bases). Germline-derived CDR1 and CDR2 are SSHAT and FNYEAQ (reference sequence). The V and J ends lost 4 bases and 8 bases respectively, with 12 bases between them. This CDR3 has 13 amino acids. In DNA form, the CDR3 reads TGTGCCAGCAGCTCAATGGGGGGAGACACCATATATTTT. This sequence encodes CASSSMGGDTIYF.

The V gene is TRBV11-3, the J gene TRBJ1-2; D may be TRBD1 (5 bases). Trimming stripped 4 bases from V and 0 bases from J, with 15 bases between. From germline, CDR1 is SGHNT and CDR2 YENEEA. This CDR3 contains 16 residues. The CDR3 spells CASSYGAGGANYGYTF. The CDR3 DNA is TGTGCCAGCAGCTACGGAGCTGGGGGGGCTAACTATGGCTACACCTTC.

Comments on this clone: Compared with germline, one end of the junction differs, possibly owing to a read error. The DNA for the CDR3 is TGCGCCAGCCGCTTGGGGGGGGAGAACGAAAAACTGTTTTTT. This encodes CASRLGGENEKLFF. The gene calls are TRBV5-1 and TRBJ1-4, with D perhaps TRBD1 (5 bases). Germline assignment: CDR1 SGHRS and CDR2 YFSETQ. This CDR3 spans 14 amino acids.

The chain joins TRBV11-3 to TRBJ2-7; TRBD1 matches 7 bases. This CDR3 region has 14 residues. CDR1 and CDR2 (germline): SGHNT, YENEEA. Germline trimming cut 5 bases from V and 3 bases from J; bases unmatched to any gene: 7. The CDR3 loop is CASSALGTDYEQYF. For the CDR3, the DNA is TGTGCCAGCAGCGCCTTGGGGACAGACTACGAGCAGTACTTC.

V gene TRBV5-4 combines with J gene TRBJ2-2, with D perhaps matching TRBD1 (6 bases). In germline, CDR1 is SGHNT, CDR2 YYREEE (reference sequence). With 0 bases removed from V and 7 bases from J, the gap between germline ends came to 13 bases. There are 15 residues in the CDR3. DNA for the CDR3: TGTGCCAGCAGCTTGGGAGGGGGTTTATTCGGGGAGCTGTTTTTT. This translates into CASSLGGGLFGELFF.

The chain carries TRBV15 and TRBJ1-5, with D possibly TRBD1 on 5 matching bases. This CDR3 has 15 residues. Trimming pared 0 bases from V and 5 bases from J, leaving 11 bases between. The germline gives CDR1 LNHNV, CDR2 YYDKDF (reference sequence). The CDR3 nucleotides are TGTGCCACCAGCAGAGACCCGGGGGGGGATCAGCCCCAGCATTTT. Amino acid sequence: CATSRDPGGDQPQHF. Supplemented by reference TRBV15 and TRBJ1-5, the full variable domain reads DAMVIQNPRYQVTQFGKPVTLSCSQTLNHNVMYWYQQKSSQAPKLLFHYYDKDFNNEADTPDNFQSRRPNTSFCFLDIRSPGLGDTAMYLCATSRDPGGDQPQHFGDGTRLSIL.

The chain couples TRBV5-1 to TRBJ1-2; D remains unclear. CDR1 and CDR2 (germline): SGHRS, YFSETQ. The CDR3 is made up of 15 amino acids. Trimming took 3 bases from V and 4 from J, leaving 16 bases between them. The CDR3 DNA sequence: TGCGCCAGCAGCTCAAGTGCGCCTGGTGTCTATGGCTACACCTTC. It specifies CASSSSAPGVYGYTF.

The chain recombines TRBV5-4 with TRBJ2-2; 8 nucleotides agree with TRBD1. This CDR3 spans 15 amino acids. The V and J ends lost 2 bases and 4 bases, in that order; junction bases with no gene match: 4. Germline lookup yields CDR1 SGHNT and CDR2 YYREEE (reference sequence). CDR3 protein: CASSFLGQGTGELFF. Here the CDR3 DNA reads TGTGCCAGCAGCTTCCTCGGACAGGGCACCGGGGAGCTGTTTTTT.